This TCR beta chain originates from a study of beta chain features in type 1 diabetes. Trimming removed 8 bases from V and 3 bases from J; junction bases left unmatched: 8. Per the germline V gene, CDR1 is SNHLY and CDR2 is FYNNEI. The CDR3 loop spans 14 amino acids. Since all of the isolated RNA was reverse transcribed, expressed TCRB transcripts were what got sequenced. Only in-frame clones appear in the TCRdb table, and some are missing; sequencing was by immunoSEQ multiplex PCR. This sample has around 160,000 clones, with around 51% found just once. Sequences were obtained from Tregs from blood. The receptor was derived from a man aged 18 to 29 in good health. The chain carries TRBV2 and TRBJ2-3, with TRBD2 matching over 7 bases. For the CDR3, the DNA is TGTGCCAGCGACCTAGCGGAATGGACAGATACGCAGTATTTT. Its translation: CASDLAEWTDTQYF.